This TCR beta chain was recovered during a study of blood T cell repertoires in COVID-19. Study at large: Acute and convalescent COVID-19 samples came from the United States, Italy and Spain. The cDNA or gDNA used as material had been derived from T cells, B-cell-depleted T cells, or PBMCs.

Authors' processing steps: Amplification with reference gene primers provided the estimates of nucleated cell counts. The data were produced by immunoSEQ multiplex PCR, yet TCRdb's version contains in-frame clones alone and is incomplete. The V and J calls and clone size come from that table; D and trimming were worked out from the DNA. The sample consists of around 150,000 clones, approximately 92% of them appearing once. This clone was observed a single time. This CDR3 contains 15 residues. V lost 3 bases, J lost 10 bases, and 22 bases lay in between. Germline CDR1 reads GTSNPN; CDR2 reads SVGIG (reference sequence).

The TCR sequence derives from a woman in her forties or fifties with acute or convalescent COVID-19. Sequencing was performed on peripheral blood. The V call is TRBV30, the J call TRBJ2-1, with D uncertain. This CDR3 is CAWSASRLTRAEQFF. DNA for the CDR3: TGTGCCTGGAGCGCCTCAAGGCTAACAAGAGCGGAGCAGTTCTTC.